The 8 T cell receptor beta chains below come from one sample, sequenced in a study of T cells expressing NK-cell markers (dated by TCRdb to 2018 to 2021). Library preparation was by 5' RACE. For sequencing, an Illumina HiSeq 2000 was employed. TCRdb reprocessed the public reads and reports one entry per CDR3 protein sequence, without DNA. The table for this sample records 300,000 to 500,000 distinct CDR3 sequences. The ten largest make up roughly a tenth of the sample. The sequenced sample was blood T cells: a sorted CD56 or NKG2C T cell subset, CD4+ or CD8+ T cells, or bulk PBMC T cells (not recorded which). The receptors derive from a woman between 45 and 60 years old in good health. Donor details come from another sample of the same person, matched by shared clones.

The genes are TRBV11-3 and TRBJ2-1; as DNA is missing, the TRBD1 call by TCRdb cannot be tested. Germline loops: CDR1 SGHNT, CDR2 YENEEA. The CDR3 has 16 residues. This CDR3 reads CASSSKWAGTYNEQFF.

J is TRBJ1-4 and V is TRBV3-1; TCRdb proposes TRBD1, but this gene call is untestable without DNA. This CDR3 has 15 residues. CDR1 and CDR2 from the germline V gene are LGHDT and YNNKEL (reference sequence). CDR3 sequence reads: CASSLPFGGREKLFF.

J is TRBJ1-2 and V is TRBV5-1; absent DNA, TCRdb's TRBD1 call cannot be checked. Germline-derived CDR1 and CDR2 are SGHRS and YFSETQ. The CDR3 sequence is 12 residues long. The CDR3 loop reads CASSLDPGGYTF.

The J gene is TRBJ2-3, the V gene TRBV20-1; TCRdb's assignment of TRBD2 cannot be checked, as there is no DNA. The length of the CDR3 is 17 residues. Germline V gene sequence: CDR1 DFQATT, CDR2 SNEGSKA (reference sequence). The CDR3 loop reads CSAIGAGGSSSTDTQYF.

CDR3 in amino acids: CASSPSYSYNEQFF. The V and J genes are TRBV14 and TRBJ2-1. From germline, CDR1 is SGHDN and CDR2 FVKESK. This CDR3 spans 14 amino acids.

The chain links TRBV7-9 to TRBJ2-3; TCRdb indicates TRBD2, and absent DNA this call remains unverified. Germline V gene data show CDR1 as SEHNR and CDR2 as FQNEAQ (reference sequence). This CDR3 has 12 amino acids. The CDR3 here is CATGTAPDTQYF.

This chain connects TRBV20-1 to TRBJ2-1; absent DNA, TCRdb's TRBD2 call cannot be checked. From germline, CDR1 is DFQATT and CDR2 SNEGSKA (reference sequence). This CDR3 is 15 amino acids long. The CDR3 sequence is CSARGDTSVDNEQFF.

V is TRBV7-9 and J is TRBJ2-7; checking the TCRdb D call of TRBD2 is not possible without DNA. This CDR3 is 15 amino acids long. CDR1 is SEHNR and CDR2 is FQNEAQ in the germline V gene (reference sequence). CDR3 region: CASSFVSGFSYEQYF.